This T cell receptor (beta chain) was found in a study of shared clonotypes between healthy human individuals. Study results and caveats: Among the subsets, naive ones generally showed larger estimated richness than memory ones.

Donors were Caucasian adults residing in Nashville, Tennessee, USA. Negatively enriched CD4+ T cells were divided by CD45RA into naive and memory. CDR1 MDHEN and CDR2 SYDVKM come from the germline V gene. The CDR3 is 16 amino acids. Trimming left V 5 bases short and J 0 bases short, with 15 bases between. Remarks on this clone: Its target is not known. Other DNA sequences of this sample code for an identical CDR3.

Some clones are missing from TCRdb's copy, which holds only in-frame ones; the method was immunoSEQ multiplex PCR. Among around 700,000 clones listed, around 72% were seen once. The chain employs TRBV28 and TRBJ2-3, with a tentative D call TRBD2 (5 bases). Input material: memory CD4+ T cells sorted from blood. The subset is: CD45RA-negative fraction. The receptor comes from a woman aged 30 to 39 in good health. CDR3: CASSQGLAGSTDTQYF. The CDR3 region has the DNA TGTGCCAGCAGTCAAGGACTCGCTGGAAGCACAGATACGCAGTATTTT.